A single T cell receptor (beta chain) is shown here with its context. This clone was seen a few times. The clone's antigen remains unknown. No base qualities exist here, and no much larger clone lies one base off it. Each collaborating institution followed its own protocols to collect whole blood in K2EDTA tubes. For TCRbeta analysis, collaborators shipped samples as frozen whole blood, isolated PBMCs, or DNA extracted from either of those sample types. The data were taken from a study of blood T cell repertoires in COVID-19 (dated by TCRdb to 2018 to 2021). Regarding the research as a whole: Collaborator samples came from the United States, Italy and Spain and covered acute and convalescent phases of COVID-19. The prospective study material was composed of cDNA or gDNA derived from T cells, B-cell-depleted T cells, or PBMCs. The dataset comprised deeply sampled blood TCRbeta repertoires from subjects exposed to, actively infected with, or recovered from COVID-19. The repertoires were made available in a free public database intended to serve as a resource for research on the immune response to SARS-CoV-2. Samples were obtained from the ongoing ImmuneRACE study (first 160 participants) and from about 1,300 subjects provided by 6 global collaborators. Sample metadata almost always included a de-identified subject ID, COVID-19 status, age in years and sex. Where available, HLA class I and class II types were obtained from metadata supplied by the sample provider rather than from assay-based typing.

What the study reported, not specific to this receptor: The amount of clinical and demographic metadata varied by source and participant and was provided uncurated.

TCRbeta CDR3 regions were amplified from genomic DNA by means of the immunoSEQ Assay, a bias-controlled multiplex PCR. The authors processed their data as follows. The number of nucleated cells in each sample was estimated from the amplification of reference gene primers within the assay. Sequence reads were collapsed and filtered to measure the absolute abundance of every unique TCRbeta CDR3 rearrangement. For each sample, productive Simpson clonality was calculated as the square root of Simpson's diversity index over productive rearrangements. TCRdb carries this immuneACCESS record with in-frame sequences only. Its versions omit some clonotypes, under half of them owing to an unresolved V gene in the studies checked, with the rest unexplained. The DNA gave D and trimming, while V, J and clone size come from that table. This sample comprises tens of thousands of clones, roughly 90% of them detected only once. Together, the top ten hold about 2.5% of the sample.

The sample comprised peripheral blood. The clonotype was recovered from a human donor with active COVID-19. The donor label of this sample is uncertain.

The DNA reads TGTGCCAGTAGGGGCACAGGGGTCGGTCAGCCCCAGCATTTT. It translates to CASRGTGVGQPQHF. Rearrangement joined TRBV19 to TRBJ1-5; TRBD1 agrees with 7 junctional bases. Germline trimming amounts to 6 bases on V and 6 bases on J, with 8 as the count of junction bases outside the gene matches. The CDR3, from cysteine to phenylalanine, totals 14 residues. Just the 42-base CDR3 DNA is kept, in frame starting at base 1. Via the germline V gene (reference sequence), CDR1 is LNHDA and CDR2 SQIVND.